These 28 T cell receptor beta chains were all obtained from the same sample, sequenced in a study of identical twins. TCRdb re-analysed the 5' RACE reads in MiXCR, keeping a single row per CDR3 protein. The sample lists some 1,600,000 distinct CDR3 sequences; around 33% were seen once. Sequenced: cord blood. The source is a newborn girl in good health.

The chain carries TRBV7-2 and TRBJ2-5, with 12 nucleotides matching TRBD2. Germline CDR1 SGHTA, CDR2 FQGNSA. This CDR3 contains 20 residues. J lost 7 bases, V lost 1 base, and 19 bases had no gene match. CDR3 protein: CASSLGPPLAGGPGPGTQYF. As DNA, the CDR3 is TGTGCCAGCAGCTTAGGGCCCCCCCTAGCGGGGGGGCCTGGGCCCGGGACCCAGTACTTC. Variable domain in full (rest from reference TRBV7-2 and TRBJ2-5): GAGVSQSPSNKVTEKGKDVELRCDPISGHTALYWYRQSLGQGLEFLIYFQGNSAPDKSGLPSDRFSAERTGGSVSTLTIQRTQQEDSAVYLCASSLGPPLAGGPGPGTQYFGPGTRLLVL.

CDR3 nucleotide sequence: TGCGCCAGCAGCCAATCAGCGGGACAGGGGGCCAAAAACATTCAGTACTTC. Amino acids: CASSQSAGQGAKNIQYF. The chain combines TRBV4-1 with TRBJ2-4; 10 bases map to TRBD1. Germline values: CDR1 MGHRA, CDR2 YSYEKL. There are 17 residues in the CDR3. The V and J ends lost 2 bases and 1 base, in that order; junction bases with no gene match: 5.

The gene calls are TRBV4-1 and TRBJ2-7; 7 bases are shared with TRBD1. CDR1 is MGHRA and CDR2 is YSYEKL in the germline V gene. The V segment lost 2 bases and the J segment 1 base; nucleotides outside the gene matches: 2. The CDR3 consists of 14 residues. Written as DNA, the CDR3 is TGCGCCAGCAGCCAAAAGGGGGCTTCCTACGAGCAGTACTTC. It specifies CASSQKGASYEQYF.

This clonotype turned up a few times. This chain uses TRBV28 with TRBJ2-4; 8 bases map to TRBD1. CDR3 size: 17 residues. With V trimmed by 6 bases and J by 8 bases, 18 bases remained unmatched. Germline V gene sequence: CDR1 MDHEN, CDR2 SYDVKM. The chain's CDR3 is CASSPTGTGSLGDIQYF. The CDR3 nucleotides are TGTGCCAGCAGCCCAACCGGGACAGGCTCCCTCGGGGACATTCAGTACTTC.

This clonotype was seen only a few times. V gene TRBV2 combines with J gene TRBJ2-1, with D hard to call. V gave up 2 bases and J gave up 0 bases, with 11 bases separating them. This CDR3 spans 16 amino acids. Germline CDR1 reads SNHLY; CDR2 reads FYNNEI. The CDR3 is CASSEWAESSYNEQFF. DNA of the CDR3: TGTGCCAGCAGTGAATGGGCGGAGAGCTCCTACAATGAGCAGTTCTTC.

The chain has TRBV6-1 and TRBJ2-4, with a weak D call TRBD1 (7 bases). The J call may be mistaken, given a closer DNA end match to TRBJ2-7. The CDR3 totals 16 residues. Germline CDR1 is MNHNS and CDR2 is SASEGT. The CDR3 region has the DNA TGTGCCAGCAGTGAAGCTGGCCAGGGGGGCATCTACGAGCAGTACTTC. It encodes CASSEAGQGGIYEQYF.

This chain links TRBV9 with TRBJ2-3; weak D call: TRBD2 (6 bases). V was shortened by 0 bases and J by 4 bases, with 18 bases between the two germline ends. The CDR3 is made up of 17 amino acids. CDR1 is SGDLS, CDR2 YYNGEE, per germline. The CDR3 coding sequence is TGTGCCAGCAGCGTAGATCCCCTCGACGGGGAGGCAGATACGCAGTATTTT. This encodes CASSVDPLDGEADTQYF.

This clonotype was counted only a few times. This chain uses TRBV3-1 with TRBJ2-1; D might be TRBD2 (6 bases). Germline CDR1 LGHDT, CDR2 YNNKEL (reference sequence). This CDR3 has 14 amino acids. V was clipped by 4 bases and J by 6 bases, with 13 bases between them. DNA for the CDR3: TGTGCCAGCAGCCGGTATACGGGGGTCAATGAGCAGTTCTTC. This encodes CASSRYTGVNEQFF.

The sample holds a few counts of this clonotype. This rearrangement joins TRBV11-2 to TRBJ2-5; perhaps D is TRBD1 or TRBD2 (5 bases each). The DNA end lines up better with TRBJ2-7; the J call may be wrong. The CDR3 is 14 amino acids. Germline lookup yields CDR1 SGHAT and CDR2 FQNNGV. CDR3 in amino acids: CASSLVTGLYEQYF. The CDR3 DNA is TGTGCCAGCAGCTTAGTAACAGGACTCTACGAGCAGTACTTC.

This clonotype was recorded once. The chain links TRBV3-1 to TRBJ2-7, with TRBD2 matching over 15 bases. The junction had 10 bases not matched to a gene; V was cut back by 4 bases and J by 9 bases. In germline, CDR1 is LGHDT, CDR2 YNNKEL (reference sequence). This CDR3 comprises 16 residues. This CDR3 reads CASSPYFGLAGGLQYF. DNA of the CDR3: TGTGCCAGCAGCCCGTATTTTGGACTAGCGGGAGGGCTGCAGTACTTC.

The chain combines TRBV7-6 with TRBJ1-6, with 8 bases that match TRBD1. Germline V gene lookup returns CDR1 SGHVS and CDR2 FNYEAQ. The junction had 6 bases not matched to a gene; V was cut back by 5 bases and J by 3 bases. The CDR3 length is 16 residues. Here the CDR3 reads CASSATGGFYNSPLHF. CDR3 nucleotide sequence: TGTGCCAGCAGCGCTACAGGGGGGTTCTATAATTCACCCCTCCACTTT.

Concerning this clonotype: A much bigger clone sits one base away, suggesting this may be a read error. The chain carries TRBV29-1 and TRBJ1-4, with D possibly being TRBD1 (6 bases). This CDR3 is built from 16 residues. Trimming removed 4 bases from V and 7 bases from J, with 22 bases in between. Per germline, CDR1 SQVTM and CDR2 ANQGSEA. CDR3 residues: CSVVFFGLQGSEKLFF. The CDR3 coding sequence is TGCAGCGTTGTCTTCTTCGGTTTGCAGGGGAGTGAAAAACTGTTTTTT. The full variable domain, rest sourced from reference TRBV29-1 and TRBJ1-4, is SAVISQKPSRDICQRGTSLTIQCQVDSQVTMMFWYRQQPGQSLTLIATANQGSEATYESGFVIDKFPISRPNLTFSTLTVSNMSPEDSSIYLCSVVFFGLQGSEKLFFGSGTQLSVL.

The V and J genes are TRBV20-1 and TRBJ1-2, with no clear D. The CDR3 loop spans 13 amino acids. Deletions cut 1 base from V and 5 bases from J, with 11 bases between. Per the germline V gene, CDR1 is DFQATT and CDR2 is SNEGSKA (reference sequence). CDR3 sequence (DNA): TGCAGTGCTAGAGGGCGGGGAGAGTATGGCTACACCTTC. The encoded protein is CSARGRGEYGYTF.

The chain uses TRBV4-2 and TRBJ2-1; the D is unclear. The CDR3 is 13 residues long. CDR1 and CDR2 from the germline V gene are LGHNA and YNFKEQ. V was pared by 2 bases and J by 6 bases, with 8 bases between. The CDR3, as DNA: TGTGCCAGCAGCCAACGAGATCGCAATGAGCAGTTCTTC. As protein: CASSQRDRNEQFF.

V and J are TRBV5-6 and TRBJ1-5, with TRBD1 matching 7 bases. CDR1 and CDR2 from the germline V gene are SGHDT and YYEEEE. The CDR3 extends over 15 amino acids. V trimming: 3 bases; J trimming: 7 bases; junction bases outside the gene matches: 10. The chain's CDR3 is CASSSFVQGEQPQHF. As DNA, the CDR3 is TGTGCCAGCAGCTCTTTCGTCCAGGGGGAACAGCCCCAGCATTTT.

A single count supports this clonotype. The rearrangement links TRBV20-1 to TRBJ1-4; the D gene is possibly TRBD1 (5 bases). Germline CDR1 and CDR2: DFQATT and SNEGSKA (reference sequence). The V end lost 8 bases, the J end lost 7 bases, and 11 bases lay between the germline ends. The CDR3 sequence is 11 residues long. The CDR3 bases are TGCAGTAGCAGGGTGGGTGAAAAACTGTTTTTT. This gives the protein CSSRVGEKLFF.

The chain's CDR3 is CSAASGANQPQHF. The DNA for the CDR3 is TGCAGTGCTGCTTCGGGAGCCAATCAGCCCCAGCATTTT. The genes are TRBV20-1 and TRBJ1-5, with D hard to call. CDR1 is DFQATT, CDR2 SNEGSKA, per germline (reference sequence). V lost 5 bases and J lost 3, with 11 bases in between. The CDR3 sequence is 13 residues long.

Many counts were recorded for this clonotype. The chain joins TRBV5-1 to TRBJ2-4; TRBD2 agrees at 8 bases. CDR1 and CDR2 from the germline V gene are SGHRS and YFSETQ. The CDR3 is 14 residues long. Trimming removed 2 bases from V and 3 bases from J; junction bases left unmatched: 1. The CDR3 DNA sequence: TGCGCCAGCAGCTTAACTAGCGGCAAAAACATTCAGTACTTC. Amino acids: CASSLTSGKNIQYF.

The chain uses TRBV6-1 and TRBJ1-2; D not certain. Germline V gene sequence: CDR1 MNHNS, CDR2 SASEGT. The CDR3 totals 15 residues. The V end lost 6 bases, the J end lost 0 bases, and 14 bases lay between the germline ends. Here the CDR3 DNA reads TGTGCCAGCAGCCACATCGCCACAGCTAACTATGGCTACACCTTC. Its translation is CASSHIATANYGYTF.

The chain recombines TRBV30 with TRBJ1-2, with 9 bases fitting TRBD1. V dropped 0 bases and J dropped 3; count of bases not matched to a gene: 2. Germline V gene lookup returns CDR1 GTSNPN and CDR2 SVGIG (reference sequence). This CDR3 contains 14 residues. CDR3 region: CAWSVRQGDYGYTF. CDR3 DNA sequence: TGTGCCTGGAGTGTAAGACAGGGGGACTATGGCTACACCTTC.

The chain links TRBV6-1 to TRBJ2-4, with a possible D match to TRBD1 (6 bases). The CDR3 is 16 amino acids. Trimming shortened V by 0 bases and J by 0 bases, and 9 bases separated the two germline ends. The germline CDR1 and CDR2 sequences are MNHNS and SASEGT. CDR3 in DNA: TGTGCCAGCAGTGAAGCCGGGACACGAGCCAAAAACATTCAGTACTTC. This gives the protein CASSEAGTRAKNIQYF.

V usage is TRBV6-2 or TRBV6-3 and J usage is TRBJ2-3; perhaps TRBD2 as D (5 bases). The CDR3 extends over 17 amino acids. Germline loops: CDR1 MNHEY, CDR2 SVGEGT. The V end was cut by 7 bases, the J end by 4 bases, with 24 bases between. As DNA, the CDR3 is TGTGCCAGCAAGCTCACCCGGACTTGGCTTTGGTCAGATACGCAGTATTTT. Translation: CASKLTRTWLWSDTQYF.

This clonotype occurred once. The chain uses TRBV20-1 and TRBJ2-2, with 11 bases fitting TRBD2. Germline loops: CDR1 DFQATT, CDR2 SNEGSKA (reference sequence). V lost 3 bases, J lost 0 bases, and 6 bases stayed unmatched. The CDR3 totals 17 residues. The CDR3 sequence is CSARALLAGANTGELFF. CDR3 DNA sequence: TGCAGTGCTAGGGCCCTACTAGCGGGAGCGAACACCGGGGAGCTGTTTTTT.

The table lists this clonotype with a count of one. The CDR3: CASSWAGRGNQPQHF. The DNA of the CDR3 is TGTGCCAGCAGCTGGGCAGGGAGGGGCAATCAGCCCCAGCATTTT. The chain has TRBV7-2 and TRBJ1-5, with D maybe TRBD1 (5 bases). From germline, CDR1 is SGHTA and CDR2 FQGNSA. The CDR3 length is 15 residues. The ends were cut back, 4 bases at V and 2 bases at J, with 12 bases in the middle.

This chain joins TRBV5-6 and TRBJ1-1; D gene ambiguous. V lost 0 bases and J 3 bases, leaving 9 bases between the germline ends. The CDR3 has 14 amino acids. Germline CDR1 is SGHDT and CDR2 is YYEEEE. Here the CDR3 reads CASSLGLKDTEAFF. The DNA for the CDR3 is TGTGCCAGCAGCTTGGGGCTCAAGGACACTGAAGCTTTCTTT.

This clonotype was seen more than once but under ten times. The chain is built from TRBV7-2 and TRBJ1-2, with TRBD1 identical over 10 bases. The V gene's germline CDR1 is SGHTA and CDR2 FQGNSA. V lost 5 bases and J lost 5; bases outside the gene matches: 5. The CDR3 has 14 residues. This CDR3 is CASSQRQGAYGYTF. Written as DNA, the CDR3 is TGTGCCAGCAGCCAACGACAGGGGGCATATGGCTACACCTTC.

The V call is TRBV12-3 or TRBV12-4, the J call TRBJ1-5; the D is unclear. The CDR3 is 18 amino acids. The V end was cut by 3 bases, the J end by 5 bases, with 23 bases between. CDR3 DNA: TGTGCCAGCAGTTTCAGCGAGGACCTCGTCCTTACTGATCAGCCCCAGCATTTT. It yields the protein CASSFSEDLVLTDQPQHF.

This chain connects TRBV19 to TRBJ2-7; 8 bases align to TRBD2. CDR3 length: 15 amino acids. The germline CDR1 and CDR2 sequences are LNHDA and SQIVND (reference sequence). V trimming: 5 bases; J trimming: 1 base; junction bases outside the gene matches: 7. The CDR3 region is CASSVTSEGSYEQYF. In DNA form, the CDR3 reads TGTGCCAGTAGTGTGACTAGCGAAGGTTCCTACGAGCAGTACTTC.